This T cell receptor (beta chain) is from a study of blood T cell repertoires in COVID-19. The overall study: The samples span acute and convalescent COVID-19 from the United States, Italy and Spain. From T cells, B-cell-depleted T cells, or PBMCs came the material, which was cDNA or gDNA.

V shed 5 bases, J shed 4 bases, and the junction held 3 bases outside the gene matches. CDR3 length: 14 amino acids. CDR1 is SEHNR, CDR2 FQNEAQ, per germline (reference sequence). Study processing details: Using reference gene primer amplification, nucleated cell counts were estimated. Produced via immunoSEQ multiplex PCR; TCRdb's table is partial and in-frame only. The V and J calls and clone size are taken from that table; D and trimming were inferred from the DNA. Altogether 20,000 to 30,000 clones are present, approximately 94% being singletons, with the ten largest covering more than 3.5%. The chain combines TRBV7-9 with TRBJ2-5; 11 bases map to TRBD1. The specimen was peripheral blood. The source of this sequence is a human donor with active COVID-19. The donor label of this sample is uncertain. Here the CDR3 reads CASSAGQGGETQYF. CDR3 in DNA: TGTGCCAGCAGCGCGGGACAGGGGGGAGAGACCCAGTACTTC.